Shown below are 19 T cell receptor beta chains from a single sample sequenced in a study of T cell changes during pregnancy in multiple sclerosis. TCRdb's copy holds only in-frame clones and misses some; the assay was immunoSEQ multiplex PCR. The sample consists of 55,000 to 80,000 clones, under 90% of them appearing once. The material was peripheral blood, obtained after pregnancy. The source of these receptors is a female donor in good health, enrolled as a control in a pregnancy study.

The chain carries TRBV6-4 and TRBJ2-2; 9 nucleotides line up with TRBD2. CDR1 MRHNA and CDR2 SNTAGT come from the germline V gene. The CDR3 contains 18 residues. Trimming removed 6 bases from V and 0 bases from J; junction bases left unmatched: 11. For the CDR3, the DNA is TGTGCCAGCAGCCGTCGGGGACTAGCCGCCTCGAACACCGGGGAGCTGTTTTTT. Protein: CASSRRGLAASNTGELFF.

The chain is built from TRBV27 and TRBJ2-6, with 10 bases aligning to TRBD1. Germline V gene data show CDR1 as MNHEY and CDR2 as SMNVEV (reference sequence). This CDR3 has 17 residues. The ends lost 3 bases at V and 0 bases at J; junction bases unmatched: 2. CDR3 residues: CASSLGQGFSGANVLTF. The CDR3 DNA sequence: TGTGCCAGCAGTTTGGGACAGGGGTTCTCTGGGGCCAACGTCCTGACTTTC. The full variable domain, rest sourced from reference TRBV27 and TRBJ2-6, is EAQVTQNPRYLITVTGKKLTVTCSQNMNHEYMSWYRQDPGLGLRQIYYSMNVEVTDKGDVPEGYKVSRKEKRNFPLILESPSPNQTSLYFCASSLGQGFSGANVLTFGAGSRLTVL.

This sequence joins TRBV5-6 and TRBJ2-4; D remains ambiguous. Germline-derived CDR1 and CDR2 are SGHDT and YYEEEE. With 3 bases removed from V and 0 bases from J, the gap between germline ends came to 16 bases. CDR3 length: 17 amino acids. CDR3 residues: CASSSSVSSLAKNIQYF. DNA of the CDR3: TGTGCCAGCAGCTCGAGCGTATCTTCTCTAGCCAAAAACATTCAGTACTTC.

V gene TRBV7-8 combines with J gene TRBJ2-7; TRBD1 matches 9 bases. Germline V gene sequence: CDR1 SGHVS, CDR2 FQNEAQ. Trimming took 5 bases from V and 8 from J; bases not matched to a gene: 10. The CDR3 covers 14 residues. The CDR3 DNA reads TGTGCCAGCAGCGTAACCCGGGACAGGGTACAGCAGTACTTC. Amino acids: CASSVTRDRVQQYF.

The chain has TRBV11-3 and TRBJ1-1; 8 bases align to TRBD1. Germline V gene data show CDR1 as SGHNT and CDR2 as YENEEA. The V gene end was trimmed by 5 bases and the J gene end by 4 bases; junction bases not matched to a gene: 6. This CDR3 is 14 amino acids long. CDR3 nucleotides: TGTGCCAGCAGCAATACAGGGGGGGGCACTGAAGCTTTCTTT. Translation: CASSNTGGGTEAFF.

The chain joins TRBV7-2 to TRBJ2-5, with a possible D match to TRBD1 (6 bases). CDR1 and CDR2 from the germline V gene are SGHTA and FQGNSA. V lost 5 bases and J 1 base, leaving 11 bases between the germline ends. The CDR3 contains 14 residues. The CDR3 loop is CASSMDSFQETQYF. CDR3 coding DNA: TGTGCCAGCAGCATGGACAGCTTCCAAGAGACCCAGTACTTC.

The chain has TRBV18 and TRBJ2-7; 8 bases match TRBD1. There are 16 residues in the CDR3. Losses at the gene ends were 2 bases for V and 4 bases for J; bases not matched to a gene: 10. CDR1 KGHSH and CDR2 LQKENI come from the germline V gene. CDR3 sequence reads: CASSPILQDRVYEQYF. CDR3 bases: TGTGCCAGCTCACCAATTTTGCAGGACAGGGTGTACGAGCAGTACTTC. Based on the CDR3 plus reference TRBV18 and TRBJ2-7, the full variable domain is NAGVMQNPRHLVRRRGQEARLRCSPMKGHSHVYWYRQLPEEGLKFMVYLQKENIIDESGMPKERFSAEFPKEGPSILRIQQVVRGDSAAYFCASSPILQDRVYEQYFGPGTRLTVT.

The chain employs TRBV10-3 and TRBJ1-2, with D possibly matching TRBD1 (6 bases). Trimming removed 0 bases from V and 7 bases from J, with 9 bases in between. The CDR3 is 13 residues long. Germline V gives CDR1 ENHRY, CDR2 SYGVKD. DNA of the CDR3: TGTGCCATCAGTGAGTCGACAGGAGCTGGCTACACCTTC. It encodes CAISESTGAGYTF.

This clone appeared a single time. The CDR3 DNA reads as TGTGCCAGCAGCGTGACAGGGGGCACTGAAGCTTTCTTT. This gives the protein CASSVTGGTEAFF. J is TRBJ1-1 and V is TRBV7-2; 9 nucleotides agree with TRBD1. The length of the CDR3 is 13 residues. Per the germline V gene, CDR1 is SGHTA and CDR2 is FQGNSA. Losses at the gene ends were 5 bases for V and 4 bases for J; bases not matched to a gene: 2. The full variable domain, in which reference TRBV7-2 and TRBJ1-1 provide the parts outside the CDR3, is GAGVSQSPSNKVTEKGKDVELRCDPISGHTALYWYRQSLGQGLEFLIYFQGNSAPDKSGLPSDRFSAERTGGSVSTLTIQRTQQEDSAVYLCASSVTGGTEAFFGQGTRLTVV.

The chain is built from TRBV20-1 and TRBJ2-1; no definite D call. Trimming left V 1 base short and J 9 bases short, with 4 bases between. The CDR3 length is 10 residues. Germline loops: CDR1 DFQATT, CDR2 SNEGSKA (reference sequence). This CDR3 reads CSARVVEQFF. In nucleotides, the CDR3 is TGCAGTGCTAGAGTAGTTGAGCAGTTCTTC.

CDR3 loop: CASKTGGVVPQFF. For the CDR3, the DNA is TGTGCCAGCAAGACAGGGGGAGTTGTGCCGCAGTTCTTC. The V call is TRBV27, the J call TRBJ2-1; 9 bases are a match to TRBD1. Trimming took 7 bases from V and 12 from J; bases not matched to a gene: 10. The germline gives CDR1 MNHEY, CDR2 SMNVEV (reference sequence). This CDR3 has 13 amino acids.

This sequence joins TRBV27 and TRBJ2-3; D may be TRBD2 (6 bases). The CDR3 has 15 residues. Looked up from germline, CDR1 is MNHEY and CDR2 is SMNVEV (reference sequence). Trimming left V 6 bases short and J 0 bases short, with 13 bases between. This chain's CDR3 is CASSLLRGSTDTQYF. The CDR3 DNA is TGTGCCAGCAGCCTACTGCGGGGTAGCACAGATACGCAGTATTTT.

V usage is TRBV19 and J usage is TRBJ1-5, with 8 bases lining up with TRBD1. Trimming at V came to 3 bases and at J to 1 base, leaving 5 bases not matched to a gene. Germline V gives CDR1 LNHDA, CDR2 SQIVND (reference sequence). There are 16 residues in the CDR3. CDR3 coding DNA: TGTGCCAGTAGTATGATGTCAGGGGGCAGCAATCAGCCCCAGCATTTT. Residues: CASSMMSGGSNQPQHF.

This clone was seen just once. The chain links TRBV10-3 to TRBJ2-7; 16 positions agree with TRBD2. J was trimmed by 1 base and V by 10 bases; bases with no gene match: 10. The CDR3 loop spans 17 amino acids. Germline V gene sequence: CDR1 ENHRY, CDR2 SYGVKD. The CDR3 coding sequence is TGTGCCACCCGCCGGGGACTAGCGGGAGGGCATTCCTACGAGCAGTACTTC. Translation: CATRRGLAGGHSYEQYF.

J is TRBJ1-1 and V is TRBV11-3; D possibly corresponds to TRBD1 (5 bases). The CDR3 is made up of 15 amino acids. Looked up from germline, CDR1 is SGHNT and CDR2 is YENEEA. Trimming took 0 bases from V and 0 from J, leaving 8 bases between them. CDR3 loop: CASSLDGGLNTEAFF. The CDR3 region has the DNA TGTGCCAGCAGCTTAGATGGGGGGTTGAACACTGAAGCTTTCTTT.

The V gene is TRBV6-4, the J gene TRBJ1-1, with D hard to call. V lost 5 bases and J 1 base, leaving 8 bases between the germline ends. Germline CDR1 MRHNA, CDR2 SNTAGT. The length of the CDR3 is 13 residues. CDR3 region: CASSMGRNTEAFF. CDR3 nucleotides: TGTGCCAGCAGTATGGGCCGGAACACTGAAGCTTTCTTT.

In its sample, this clone was seen once. This chain uses TRBV5-1 with TRBJ2-5; TRBD2 agrees at 11 bases. Germline assignment: CDR1 SGHRS and CDR2 YFSETQ. There are 16 residues in the CDR3. V shed 0 bases, J shed 4 bases, and the junction held 5 bases outside the gene matches. The CDR3: CASSLGSGGAPETQYF. The CDR3 DNA is TGCGCCAGCAGCTTGGGTAGCGGGGGGGCACCAGAGACCCAGTACTTC. The whole variable domain, remainder taken from reference TRBV5-1 and TRBJ2-5, is KAGVTQTPRYLIKTRGQQVTLSCSPISGHRSVSWYQQTPGQGLQFLFEYFSETQRNKGNFPGRFSGRQFSNSRSEMNVSTLELGDSALYLCASSLGSGGAPETQYFGPGTRLLVL.

The J gene is TRBJ1-5, the V gene TRBV30, with D hard to call. V lost 2 bases and J 5 bases, leaving 10 bases between the germline ends. This CDR3 comprises 13 residues. Germline-derived CDR1 and CDR2 are GTSNPN and SVGIG (reference sequence). Here the CDR3 reads CAWSLSLHQPQHF. The CDR3 coding sequence is TGTGCCTGGAGTTTGTCACTCCATCAGCCCCAGCATTTT.

This chain uses TRBV19 with TRBJ2-2, with 9 bases aligning to TRBD2. The CDR3 extends over 16 amino acids. V gave up 2 bases and J gave up 6 bases; unmatched junction bases: 7. Germline CDR1 reads LNHDA; CDR2 reads SQIVND (reference sequence). DNA for the CDR3: TGTGCCAGTAGTATACCGACTAGCGGAAGGGCCGGGGAGCTGTTTTTT. It specifies CASSIPTSGRAGELFF.